The clone carrying this T cell receptor (beta chain) was picked up a small number of times. Germline V CDR1 and CDR2: SQVTM, ANQGSEA. There are 14 residues in the CDR3. This sample was included in a study of Graves' ophthalmopathy and Graves' hyperthyroidism. Amplified TCR beta CDR3 regions were obtained using RNA transcripts as template. Following a first-round RT-PCR that used HTBI primers, a second-round multiplex PCR was carried out. From the multiplex PCR reads, TCRdb called clonotypes with MiXCR, one entry per CDR3 protein. The repertoire holds some 250,000 distinct CDR3 sequences, with around 45% as singletons.

The chain has TRBV29-1 and TRBJ1-1; 9 nucleotides agree with TRBD1. This clonotype was sampled from an adult man with Graves' ophthalmopathy. Sequenced input: peripheral blood. The CDR3 spells CSGSGGQGYTEAFF. As DNA, the CDR3 is TGCAGTGGAAGTGGGGGACAGGGATATACTGAAGCTTTCTTT.